The text below deals with one TCR beta chain. This clonotype was counted many times. Its recognized antigen is unknown. Per-base qualities were not stored, and no clone one base away is much larger. For unsorted PBMC libraries, 2 million PBMCs were used after storage in RNAlater at -80 degrees C until RNA extraction. The multiple sclerosis patients were enrolled in a US clinical protocol that evaluated disease progression with magnetic resonance imaging. Peripheral blood was subjected to Ficoll-Hypaque density gradient centrifugation to isolate PBMCs, which were then cryopreserved in liquid nitrogen. Via the germline V gene (reference sequence), CDR1 is DFQATT and CDR2 SNEGSKA. Relative to germline, V is 6 bases shorter and J is 6 bases shorter, with 12 bases between their ends. From cysteine to phenylalanine, the CDR3 is 13 amino acids long. The read is trimmed to its CDR3 DNA, 39 bases read in frame from base 1.

cDNA synthesis used template-switch 5'RACE with a primer carrying a 10-nucleotide random unique molecular identifier tagging each TCR transcript. Every sequencing run covered 15-18 subjects and yielded more than 160 million TCR-beta sequences. The RNeasy kit was used for extraction of total RNA. Using the KAPA Real-time Library Amplification kit, TCR-beta VDJ regions were amplified with primers for the TCR constant region and the 5'RACE anchor. A first PCR added sample indexes and Illumina adaptors, after which a second PCR increased the library yield. After Ampure bead purification, the TCR product of roughly 650 bp was size-selected on a 2% E-gel SizeSelection system. Before pooling, library quality was assessed on a Bioanalyzer, concentration was determined with Qubit, and library quantification was performed with the Kapa Library Quantification kit. An Illumina HiSeq 2500 was used to sequence the libraries paired-end at 2 x 150 bp. To increase sequence diversity, roughly 25-31% phiX was spiked into each library pool. Turning to the authors' computational methods: The UMI-based MiGEC pipeline processed quality-filtered reads and removed over 80% of raw TCR sequences during error correction. IMGT germline references were used for aligning VDJ genes, and each clonotype was defined as a unique CDR3 amino acid sequence together with its V-J genes. Clonal expansion, Shannon diversity and CDR3 relatedness were evaluated with VDJtools (CalcPairwiseDistances, ClusterSamples), while phylogenetic trees were built in CLCbio workbench. Clones with at least 8 unique UMIs were defined as expanded, with this threshold being based on coefficient-of-variation modelling across technical triplicates. Through fastp at Q25 and MiXCR, TCRdb rebuilt clones from the public reads, retaining in-frame beta chains. Merged by CDR3 protein, the rows form single entries marked with the most common genes and DNA. These V and J calls originate from TCRdb's pipeline instead of the authors' own analysis. This sample gives around 70,000 distinct CDR3 sequences in total; 4% to 6% of them show up just once. The ten largest clones add up to around 7.2% of the sample.

These data belong to a study of neurological immune-mediated disorders (dated by TCRdb to 2018 to 2020). Context from the whole study: Among the approximately 34 multiple sclerosis patients, approximately 30 had relapsing-remitting MS and 3 had secondary progressive MS. Peripheral blood TCR-beta repertoires from HTLV-I-associated myelopathy (HAM/TSP) patients, multiple sclerosis patients and healthy controls were compared by UMI-based sequencing. The 90 to 110 TCR-beta libraries covered PBMC samples along with longitudinal samples, technical triplicates, and paired sorted CD4+ and CD8+ T-cell subsets. Of the approximately 66 subjects in the cohort, some 15 were HAM/TSP patients, around 34 were multiple sclerosis patients, and 20 were healthy controls.

Study-level results and caveats: Expanded clones from different subjects shared no identical CDR3 amino acid sequences, which suggests that TCR-beta repertoires were private in all groups. In phylogenetic analysis, the repertoires of 18 of 34 MS patients grouped into a cluster of related CDR3 sequences, which suggests a possible signature at the repertoire level. No association of the MS cluster with clinical or MRI features was observed, and the need for larger cohorts was stated by the authors. TCR clonal expansion was highest in HAM/TSP patients and lowest in MS patients, with MS patients falling below even healthy controls.

Sequencing was done on a sample of PBMCs. The chain employs TRBV20-1 and TRBJ1-6; no D gene can be assigned with confidence. The TCR sequence derives from a man aged 18-30 years with multiple sclerosis. For the CDR3, the sequence is CSARRLPNSPLHF. The nucleotide sequence is TGCAGTGCCCGCCGCTTGCCTAATTCACCCCTCCACTTT.